This T cell receptor (beta chain) was observed in a study of T cell clones after liver transplantation. Assay used: immunoSEQ multiplex PCR; TCRdb lists only in-frame clones, some missing. The data show about 120,000 clones, with over 75% seen just once and 0.8% to 0.9% held by the top ten. This CDR3 spans 15 amino acids. The ends were cut back, 0 bases at V and 6 bases at J, with 14 bases in the middle. Germline values: CDR1 SGHVS, CDR2 FQNEAQ. The receptor comes from a human patient who received a liver transplant. The T cells may partly be graft donor cells. This chain links TRBV7-8 with TRBJ1-2, with D perhaps TRBD1 (5 bases). Here the sequenced sample was CD4+ T cells from blood, taken 12 months after liver transplant. The CDR3 here is CASSLARQLVHGYTF. The DNA of the CDR3 is TGTGCCAGCAGCTTAGCAAGACAGCTCGTCCATGGCTACACCTTC.